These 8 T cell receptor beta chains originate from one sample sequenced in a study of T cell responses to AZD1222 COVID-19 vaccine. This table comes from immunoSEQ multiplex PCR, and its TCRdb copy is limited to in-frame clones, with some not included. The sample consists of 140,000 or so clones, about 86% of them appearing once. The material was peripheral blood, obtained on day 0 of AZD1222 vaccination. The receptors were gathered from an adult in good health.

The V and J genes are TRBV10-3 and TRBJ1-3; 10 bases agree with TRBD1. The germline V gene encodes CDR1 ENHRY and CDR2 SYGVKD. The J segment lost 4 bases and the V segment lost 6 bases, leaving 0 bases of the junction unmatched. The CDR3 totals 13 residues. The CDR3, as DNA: TGTGCCATCAGGGACAGGGGGGGAAACACCATATATTTT. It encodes CAIRDRGGNTIYF.

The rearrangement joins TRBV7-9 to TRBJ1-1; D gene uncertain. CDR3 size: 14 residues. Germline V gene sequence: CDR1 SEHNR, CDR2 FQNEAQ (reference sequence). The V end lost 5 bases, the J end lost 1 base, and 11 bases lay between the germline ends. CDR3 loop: CASSRQGANTEAFF. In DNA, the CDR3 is TGTGCCAGCAGCCGACAAGGAGCGAACACTGAAGCTTTCTTT.

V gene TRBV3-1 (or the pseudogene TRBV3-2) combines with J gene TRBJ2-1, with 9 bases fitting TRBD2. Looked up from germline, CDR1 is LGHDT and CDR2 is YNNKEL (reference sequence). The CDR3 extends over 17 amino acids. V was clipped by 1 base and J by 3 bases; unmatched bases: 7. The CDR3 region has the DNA TGTGCCAGCAGCCAAGGGGTTCTAGCGGGACTCTACAATGAGCAGTTCTTC. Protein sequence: CASSQGVLAGLYNEQFF.

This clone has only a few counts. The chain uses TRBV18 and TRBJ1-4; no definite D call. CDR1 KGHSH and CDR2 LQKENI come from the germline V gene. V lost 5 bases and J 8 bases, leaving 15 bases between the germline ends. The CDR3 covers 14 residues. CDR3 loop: CASSATRLDEKLFF. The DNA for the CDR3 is TGTGCCAGCTCAGCGACCAGGCTAGACGAAAAACTGTTTTTT.

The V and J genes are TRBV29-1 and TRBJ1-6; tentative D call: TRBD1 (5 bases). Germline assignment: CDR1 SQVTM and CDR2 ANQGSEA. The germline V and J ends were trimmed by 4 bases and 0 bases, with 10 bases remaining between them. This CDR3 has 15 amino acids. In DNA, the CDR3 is TGCAGCGTTGCGGGGGAAAGCTCCTATAATTCACCCCTCCACTTT. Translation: CSVAGESSYNSPLHF.

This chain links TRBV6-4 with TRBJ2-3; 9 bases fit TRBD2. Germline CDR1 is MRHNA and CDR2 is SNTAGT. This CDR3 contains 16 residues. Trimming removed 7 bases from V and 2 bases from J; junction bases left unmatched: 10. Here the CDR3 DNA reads TGTGCCAGCATTATCAGACTAGCGGAGTACACAGATACGCAGTATTTT. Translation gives CASIIRLAEYTDTQYF.

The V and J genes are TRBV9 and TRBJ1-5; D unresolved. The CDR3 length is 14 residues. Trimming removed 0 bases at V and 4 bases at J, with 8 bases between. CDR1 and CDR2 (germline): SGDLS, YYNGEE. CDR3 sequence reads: CASSVGQDNQPQHF. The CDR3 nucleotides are TGTGCCAGCAGCGTAGGCCAGGATAATCAGCCCCAGCATTTT.

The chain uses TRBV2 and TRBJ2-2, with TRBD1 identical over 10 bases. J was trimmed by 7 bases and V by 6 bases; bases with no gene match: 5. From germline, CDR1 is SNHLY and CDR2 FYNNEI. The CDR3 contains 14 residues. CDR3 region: CASRDRGSIGELFF. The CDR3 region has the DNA TGTGCCAGCAGGGACAGGGGGTCCATCGGGGAGCTGTTTTTT.